One and the same sample provided the 30 T cell receptor beta chains below, sequenced in a study of chemoradiotherapy in HPV16-positive cancers (dated by TCRdb to between 2021 and 2024). Libraries were made using the immunoSEQ multiplex PCR assay. TCRdb's version of the immuneACCESS table is confined to in-frame rearrangements and falls short of the full clone set. An unresolved V gene accounts for under half of the shortfall where checked; the remainder is of unknown origin. For this sample the table gives more than 35,000 clones, of which around 76% were detected only once. Jointly, the top ten make up about 4.8% of the sample. The sequencing used blood, collected from a patient who underwent chemoradiotherapy. The source is a human donor with HPV-associated anogenital cancer.

This sequence joins TRBV6-4 and TRBJ1-2, with 12 bases matching TRBD1. After removal of 0 bases from V and 4 bases from J, the junction contained 3 bases not matched to a gene. From germline, CDR1 is MRHNA and CDR2 SNTAGT. CDR3 size: 16 residues. The CDR3 DNA reads TGTGCCAGCAGTGACTCCCCGGGACAGGGGGCCTATGGCTACACCTTC. This codes for CASSDSPGQGAYGYTF.

This clone showed up just once. V and J are TRBV6-1 and TRBJ2-1, with TRBD1 matching over 8 bases. The germline V gene encodes CDR1 MNHNS and CDR2 SASEGT. Germline trimming cut 6 bases from V and 10 bases from J; bases unmatched to any gene: 8. This CDR3 contains 13 residues. The DNA for the CDR3 is TGTGCCAGCAGCCAGAGGGGGGACAGGGAGCAGTTCTTC. Translating gives CASSQRGDREQFF.

This sequence joins TRBV15 and TRBJ2-7, with TRBD1 identical over 9 bases. The V and J ends lost 2 bases and 5 bases, in that order; junction bases with no gene match: 7. The germline V gene encodes CDR1 LNHNV and CDR2 YYDKDF (reference sequence). This CDR3 comprises 15 residues. CDR3 sequence reads: CATSRPGQGTHEQYF. DNA for the CDR3: TGTGCCACCAGCAGACCGGGACAGGGTACCCACGAGCAGTACTTC.

The genes are TRBV2 and TRBJ1-6, with D uncertain. V shed 9 bases and J shed 6 bases, with 6 bases lying between them. Per the germline V gene, CDR1 is SNHLY and CDR2 is FYNNEI. The CDR3 totals 11 residues. The CDR3 region is CARGPNSPLHF. The DNA for the CDR3 is TGTGCCAGAGGACCTAATTCACCCCTCCACTTT.

This chain uses TRBV10-1 with TRBJ1-1; TRBD1 matches at 8 bases. The CDR3 consists of 13 residues. J was trimmed by 5 bases and V by 10 bases; bases with no gene match: 9. CDR1 and CDR2 (germline): WNHNN, SYGVQD (reference sequence). The CDR3 nucleotides read TGCGCCACCTCAGGGGGCGGAAAGACTGAAGCTTTCTTT. It translates to CATSGGGKTEAFF.

This chain uses TRBV5-1 with TRBJ2-5, with D perhaps matching TRBD2 (5 bases). V was cut by 2 bases and J by 4 bases, with 12 bases left in between. The CDR3 runs to 14 residues. The germline gives CDR1 SGHRS, CDR2 YFSETQ. The CDR3, as DNA: TGCGCCAGCAGCTTTGTAGGGCGGGCAGAGACCCAGTACTTC. It yields the protein CASSFVGRAETQYF.

V usage is TRBV27 and J usage is TRBJ1-2; D perhaps matches TRBD1 (6 bases). Trimming shortened V by 2 bases and J by 8 bases, and 18 bases separated the two germline ends. This CDR3 comprises 15 residues. Germline values: CDR1 MNHEY, CDR2 SMNVEV (reference sequence). The CDR3 nucleotides read TGTGCCAGCAGTTTAAGGCCCTCGGGGGCGCGGGGCTACACCTTC. Amino acid sequence: CASSLRPSGARGYTF.

The chain has TRBV6-5 and TRBJ1-3; D ambiguous. CDR3 length: 15 residues. CDR1 and CDR2 from the germline V gene are MNHEY and SVGAGI. The ends were cut back, 5 bases at V and 4 bases at J, with 15 bases in the middle. Here the CDR3 DNA reads TGTGCCAGCAGTCTTAATGACGGGAGAGGAAACACCATATATTTT. It encodes CASSLNDGRGNTIYF.

In this sample, this clone turned up a few times. This chain joins TRBV27 and TRBJ2-2; 9 positions agree with TRBD1. The CDR3 runs to 17 residues. Germline-derived CDR1 and CDR2 are MNHEY and SMNVEV (reference sequence). V shed 5 bases, J shed 0 bases, and the junction held 7 bases outside the gene matches. The CDR3 here is CASSLSRTGANTGELFF. CDR3 in DNA: TGTGCCAGCAGTCTCTCGAGGACAGGGGCGAACACCGGGGAGCTGTTTTTT.

The chain recombines TRBV5-1 with TRBJ1-2, with D possibly being TRBD1 (5 bases). The germline V gene has CDR1 SGHRS and CDR2 YFSETQ. Trimming removed 4 bases from V and 8 bases from J, with 15 bases in between. This CDR3 region has 13 residues. The CDR3 sequence: CASSPDNGLGYTF. CDR3 in DNA: TGCGCCAGCAGCCCGGACAACGGTCTGGGCTACACCTTC.

This chain joins TRBV5-1 and TRBJ2-3; 7 bases are a match to TRBD1. The junction had 9 bases not matched to a gene; V was cut back by 5 bases and J by 0 bases. The germline V gene encodes CDR1 SGHRS and CDR2 YFSETQ. CDR3 length equals 16 residues. CDR3 sequence reads: CASRARTGASTDTQYF. The CDR3 region has the DNA TGCGCCAGCAGAGCTCGTACAGGGGCGAGCACAGATACGCAGTATTTT.

The V call is TRBV6-6, the J call TRBJ1-5; D is unclear. Trimming took off 6 bases at V and 0 bases at J, with 9 bases between the two ends. Germline V gene lookup returns CDR1 MNHNY and CDR2 SVGAGI (reference sequence). This CDR3 has 14 amino acids. The CDR3 coding sequence is TGTGCCAGCAGCGAATCGGTTAGCAATCAGCCCCAGCATTTT. Translated, it gives CASSESVSNQPQHF.

The chain has TRBV14 and TRBJ2-3; no clear D gene. The V gene's germline CDR1 is SGHDN and CDR2 FVKESK. Trimming left V 2 bases short and J 2 bases short, with 8 bases between. This CDR3 is 14 amino acids long. The CDR3 spells CASSQLDYTDTQYF. The CDR3 DNA reads TGTGCCAGCAGCCAACTCGATTACACAGATACGCAGTATTTT.

The V gene is TRBV6-5, the J gene TRBJ2-1; the D gene is possibly TRBD2 (6 bases). Deletions cut 10 bases from V and 4 bases from J, with 20 bases between. Germline V CDR1 and CDR2: MNHEY, SVGAGI. CDR3 length: 15 amino acids. CDR3 coding DNA: TGTGCCACCCACCCCGGGACTGGTCGATACAATGAGCAGTTCTTC. Its translation is CATHPGTGRYNEQFF.

This chain links TRBV7-9 with TRBJ2-1; either TRBD1 or TRBD2 may supply D (5 bases each). The CDR3 extends over 16 amino acids. V was pared by 3 bases and J by 3 bases, with 15 bases between. CDR1 is SEHNR, CDR2 FQNEAQ, per germline (reference sequence). The CDR3 nucleotides are TGTGCCAGCAGCTTTAGTCCGTTGGGGGTCTACAATGAGCAGTTCTTC. This sequence encodes CASSFSPLGVYNEQFF.

The V and J genes are TRBV27 and TRBJ2-2, with D possibly TRBD2 on 5 matching bases. Germline CDR1 MNHEY, CDR2 SMNVEV (reference sequence). With 4 bases removed from V and 4 bases from J, the gap between germline ends came to 13 bases. The length of the CDR3 is 15 residues. The CDR3 DNA follows: TGTGCCAGCAGTTCGCGCAGGACTCCCACCGGGGAGCTGTTTTTT. The encoded protein is CASSSRRTPTGELFF.

This sequence joins TRBV9 and TRBJ2-1; 11 positions agree with TRBD2. Germline values: CDR1 SGDLS, CDR2 YYNGEE. There are 15 residues in the CDR3. Trimming at V came to 4 bases and at J to 10 bases, leaving 10 bases not matched to a gene. CDR3: CASSPLAGGPLEQFF. CDR3 coding DNA: TGTGCCAGCAGCCCGTTAGCGGGGGGGCCTCTAGAGCAGTTCTTC.

This chain links TRBV2 with TRBJ2-1; 7 bases fit TRBD2. This CDR3 region has 15 residues. Trimming at V came to 0 bases and at J to 13 bases, leaving 12 bases not matched to a gene. Germline assignment: CDR1 SNHLY and CDR2 FYNNEI. The CDR3 reads CASSEARGYGYTQFF. In DNA, the CDR3 is TGTGCCAGCAGTGAAGCGCGGGGGTACGGATACACACAGTTCTTC.

The CDR3 sequence: CASSYSRSLNQPQHF. The CDR3 nucleotides read TGTGCCAGCAGTTACTCCAGGAGTCTCAATCAGCCCCAGCATTTT. J is TRBJ1-5 and V is TRBV6-5; D not certain. With 0 bases removed from V and 3 bases from J, the gap between germline ends came to 9 bases. Per germline, CDR1 MNHEY and CDR2 SVGAGI. CDR3 length equals 15 residues.

The chain has TRBV5-1 and TRBJ2-5, with a possible D match to TRBD2 (6 bases). Trimming took 2 bases from V and 2 from J, leaving 10 bases between them. This CDR3 is built from 14 residues. Germline CDR1 SGHRS, CDR2 YFSETQ. CDR3 sequence (DNA): TGCGCCAGCAGCTTTTACGGGGGACAAGAGACCCAGTACTTC. Amino acids: CASSFYGGQETQYF.

This clone was counted a single time. The chain couples TRBV20-1 to TRBJ2-5; D gene uncertain. The CDR3 is made up of 11 amino acids. In germline, CDR1 is DFQATT, CDR2 SNEGSKA (reference sequence). V was pared by 6 bases and J by 4 bases, with 9 bases between. CDR3: CSAPRLETQYF. The CDR3 DNA reads TGCAGTGCCCCGAGACTAGAGACCCAGTACTTC.

The chain uses TRBV11-2 and TRBJ1-1, with no clear D. V was clipped by 4 bases and J by 1 base, with 13 bases between them. CDR1 and CDR2 (germline): SGHAT, FQNNGV. CDR3 length equals 15 residues. The CDR3: CASSSQRAANTEAFF. CDR3 DNA sequence: TGTGCCAGCAGCTCCCAGCGGGCAGCGAACACTGAAGCTTTCTTT.

This chain uses TRBV7-6 with TRBJ2-7, with 9 nucleotides matching TRBD2. CDR1 is SGHVS and CDR2 is FNYEAQ in the germline V gene. The CDR3 covers 15 residues. V was pared by 5 bases and J by 4 bases, with 9 bases of the junction left unmatched. The CDR3 coding sequence is TGTGCCAGCAGCCAGTCCACGACTAGCGGATACGAGCAGTACTTC. Translated: CASSQSTTSGYEQYF.

J is TRBJ2-2 and V is TRBV10-3; 10 positions agree with TRBD1. V dropped 5 bases and J dropped 5; count of bases not matched to a gene: 8. The V gene's germline CDR1 is ENHRY and CDR2 SYGVKD. The CDR3 has 16 residues. The CDR3: CAISSSGTGATGELFF. CDR3 coding DNA: TGTGCCATCAGTTCATCCGGGACAGGGGCAACCGGGGAGCTGTTTTTT.

Only a few counts were recorded for this clone. CDR3 sequence reads: CASSSPAESYNEQFF. The CDR3, as DNA: TGTGCCAGCAGCTCCCCCGCTGAGTCCTACAATGAGCAGTTCTTC. The chain combines TRBV11-2 with TRBJ2-1; no firm D call. This CDR3 is built from 15 residues. Per the germline V gene, CDR1 is SGHAT and CDR2 is FQNNGV. Trimming shortened V by 4 bases and J by 1 base, and 11 bases separated the two germline ends.

This clone came up once. The genes are TRBV5-1 and TRBJ2-7, with D possibly being TRBD1 (6 bases). The V gene's germline CDR1 is SGHRS and CDR2 YFSETQ. Trimming shortened V by 4 bases and J by 0 bases, and 17 bases separated the two germline ends. This CDR3 is built from 16 residues. Here the CDR3 DNA reads TGCGCCAGCAGCGCACAGGGTTATCGGGGCTCCTACGAGCAGTACTTC. This encodes CASSAQGYRGSYEQYF.

Relative to its sample, this clone is medium-sized. The chain employs TRBV7-9 and TRBJ1-2; a possible D gene is TRBD1 (6 bases). With 0 bases removed from V and 6 bases from J, the gap between germline ends came to 20 bases. The CDR3 length is 17 residues. Germline-derived CDR1 and CDR2 are SEHNR and FQNEAQ (reference sequence). The CDR3 region has the DNA TGTGCCAGCAGCTTAGCGACCCAGGGGACAAAGGTTAATGGCTACACCTTC. This gives the protein CASSLATQGTKVNGYTF.

The chain uses TRBV18 and TRBJ2-2; unclear D gene. Germline V gives CDR1 KGHSH, CDR2 LQKENI. There are 16 residues in the CDR3. V was shortened by 1 base and J by 0 bases, with 9 bases between the two germline ends. CDR3 loop: CASSPQVIANTGELFF. The DNA of the CDR3 is TGTGCCAGCTCACCACAGGTCATCGCGAACACCGGGGAGCTGTTTTTT.

V gene TRBV10-3 combines with J gene TRBJ2-7, with D tentatively TRBD1 (6 bases). The V end lost 3 bases, the J end lost 6 bases, and 12 bases lay between the germline ends. The CDR3 totals 13 residues. Germline CDR1 and CDR2: ENHRY and SYGVKD. The CDR3 DNA is TGTGCCATCAGTGAAGGGCAGGGGCGCGAGCAGTACTTC. This gives the protein CAISEGQGREQYF.

The chain joins TRBV5-6 to TRBJ2-3; 8 positions match TRBD1. The CDR3 totals 15 residues. Germline CDR1 SGHDT, CDR2 YYEEEE. Unmatched junction bases numbered 8, after V lost 5 bases and J lost 3 bases. Here the CDR3 DNA reads TGTGCCAGCAGTTTCGACAGGGGCTATACAGATACGCAGTATTTT. Translating gives CASSFDRGYTDTQYF.